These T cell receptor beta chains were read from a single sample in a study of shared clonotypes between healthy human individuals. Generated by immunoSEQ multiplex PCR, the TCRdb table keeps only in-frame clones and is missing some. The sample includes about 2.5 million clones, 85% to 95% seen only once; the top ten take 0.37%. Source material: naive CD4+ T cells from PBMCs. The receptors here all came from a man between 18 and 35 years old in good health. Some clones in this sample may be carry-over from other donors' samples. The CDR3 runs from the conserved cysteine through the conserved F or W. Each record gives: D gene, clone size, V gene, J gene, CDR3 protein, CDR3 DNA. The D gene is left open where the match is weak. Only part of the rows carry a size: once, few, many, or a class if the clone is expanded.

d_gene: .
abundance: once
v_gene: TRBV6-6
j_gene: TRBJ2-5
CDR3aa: CASSYNRWEAQETQYF
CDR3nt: TGTGCCAGCAGTTACAATCGATGGGAGGCCCAAGAGACCCAGTACTTC

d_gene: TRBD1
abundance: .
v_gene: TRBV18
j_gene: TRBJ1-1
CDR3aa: CASSPSRQGSHTEAFF
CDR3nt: TGTGCCAGCTCACCCTCTCGACAGGGTTCCCACACTGAAGCTTTCTTT

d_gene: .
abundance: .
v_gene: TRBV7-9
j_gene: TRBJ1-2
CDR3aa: CASSMDSYGYTF
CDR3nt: TGTGCCAGCAGCATGGACAGCTATGGCTACACCTTC

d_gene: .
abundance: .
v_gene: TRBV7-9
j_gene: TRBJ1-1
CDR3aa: CASSLGEGTEAFF
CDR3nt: TGTGCCAGCAGCTTAGGGGAGGGCACTGAAGCTTTCTTT

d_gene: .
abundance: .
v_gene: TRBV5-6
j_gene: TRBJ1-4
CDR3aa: CASSFQANEKLFF
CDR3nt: TGTGCCAGCAGCTTTCAGGCTAATGAAAAACTGTTTTTT

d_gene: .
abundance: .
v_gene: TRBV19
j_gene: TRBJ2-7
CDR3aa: CASSTGTSYEQYF
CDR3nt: TGTGCCAGTAGTACGGGCACTTCCTACGAGCAGTACTTC

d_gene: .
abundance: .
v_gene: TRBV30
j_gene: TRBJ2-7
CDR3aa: CACLPYRYGDEQYF
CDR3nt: TGTGCCTGCCTACCCTACCGGTACGGAGACGAGCAGTACTTC

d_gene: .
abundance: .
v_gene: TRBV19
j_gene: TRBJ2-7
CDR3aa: CASSFAGRSYEQYF
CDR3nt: TGTGCCAGTAGCTTCGCGGGACGGAGTTACGAGCAGTACTTC

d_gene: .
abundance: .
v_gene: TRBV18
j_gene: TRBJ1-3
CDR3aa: CASSPRPGISSGNTIYF
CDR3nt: TGTGCCAGCTCACCACGTCCAGGGATAAGCTCTGGAAACACCATATATTTT

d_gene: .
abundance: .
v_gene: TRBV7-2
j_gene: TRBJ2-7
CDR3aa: CASSLLGLRYEQYF
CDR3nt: TGTGCCAGCAGCTTACTGGGGCTCCGCTACGAGCAGTACTTC

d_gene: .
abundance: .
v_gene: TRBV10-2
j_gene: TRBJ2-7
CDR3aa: CASRESNSYEQYF
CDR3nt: TGCGCCAGCAGGGAGAGTAATTCCTACGAGCAGTACTTC

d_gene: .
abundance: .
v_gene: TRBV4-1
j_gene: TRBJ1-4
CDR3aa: CASSQDPPTGVLEKLFF
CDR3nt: TGCGCCAGCAGCCAAGACCCCCCGACAGGAGTTCTAGAAAAACTGTTTTTT

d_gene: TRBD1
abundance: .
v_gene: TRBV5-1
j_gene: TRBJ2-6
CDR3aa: CASSLIIQGAPGSGANVLTF
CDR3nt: TGCGCCAGCAGCTTGATTATCCAGGGGGCGCCGGGATCTGGGGCCAACGTCCTGACTTTC

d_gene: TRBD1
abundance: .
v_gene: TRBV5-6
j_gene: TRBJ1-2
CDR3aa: CASSHDRVYGYTF
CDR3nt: TGTGCCAGCAGCCACGACAGGGTCTATGGCTACACCTTC

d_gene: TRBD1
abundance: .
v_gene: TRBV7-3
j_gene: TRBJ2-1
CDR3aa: CASSLTRDSYNEQFF
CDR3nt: TGTGCCAGCAGCTTAACCCGGGACAGCTACAATGAGCAGTTCTTC

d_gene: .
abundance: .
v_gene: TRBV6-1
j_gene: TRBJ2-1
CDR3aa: CASSEVASGTYNEQFF
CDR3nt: TGTGCCAGCAGTGAAGTTGCGAGCGGAACTTACAATGAGCAGTTCTTC

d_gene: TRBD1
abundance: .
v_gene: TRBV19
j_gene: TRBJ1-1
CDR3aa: CASTRGQGWTEAFF
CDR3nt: TGTGCCAGTACCCGAGGACAGGGTTGGACTGAAGCTTTCTTT

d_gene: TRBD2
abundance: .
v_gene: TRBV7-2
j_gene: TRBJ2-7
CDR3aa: CASSLVGSGLAYEQYF
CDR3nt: TGTGCCAGCAGCTTAGTAGGGAGCGGACTAGCCTACGAGCAGTACTTC

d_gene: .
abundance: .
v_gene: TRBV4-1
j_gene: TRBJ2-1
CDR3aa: CASSQEEEGVGEQFF
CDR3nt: TGCGCCAGCAGCCAAGAGGAGGAGGGAGTTGGTGAGCAGTTCTTC

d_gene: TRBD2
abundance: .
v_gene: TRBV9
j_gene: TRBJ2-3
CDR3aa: CASSINGLAGIDTQYF
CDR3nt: TGTGCCAGCAGCATCAACGGACTAGCGGGAATAGATACGCAGTATTTT

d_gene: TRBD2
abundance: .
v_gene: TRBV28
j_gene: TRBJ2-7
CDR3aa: CAIGLAQSSYEQYF
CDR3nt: TGTGCCATCGGACTAGCGCAGAGCTCCTACGAGCAGTACTTC

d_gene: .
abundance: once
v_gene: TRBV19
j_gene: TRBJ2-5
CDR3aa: CASSDRTPQETQYF
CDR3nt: TGTGCCAGTAGTGACAGGACACCCCAAGAGACCCAGTACTTC

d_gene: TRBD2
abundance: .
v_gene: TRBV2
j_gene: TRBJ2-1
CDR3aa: CASSELRLAGAEQFF
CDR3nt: TGTGCCAGCAGTGAGCTACGACTAGCGGGAGCTGAGCAGTTCTTC

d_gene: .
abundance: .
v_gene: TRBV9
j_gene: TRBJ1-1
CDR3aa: CASSVGRVNTEAFF
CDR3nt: TGTGCCAGCAGCGTAGGGAGGGTGAACACTGAAGCTTTCTTT

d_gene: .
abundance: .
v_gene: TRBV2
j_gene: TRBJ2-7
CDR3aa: CASSDQGATYEQYF
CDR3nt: TGTGCCAGCAGTGACCAAGGGGCGACCTACGAGCAGTACTTC

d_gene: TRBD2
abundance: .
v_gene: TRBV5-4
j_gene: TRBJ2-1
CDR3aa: CASSRGGSGLDNEQFF
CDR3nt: TGTGCCAGCAGCCGGGGGGGTAGCGGGCTCGACAATGAGCAGTTCTTC

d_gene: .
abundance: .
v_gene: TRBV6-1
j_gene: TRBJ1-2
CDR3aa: CASSTSGMFGYTF
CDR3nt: TGTGCCAGCAGCACGTCTGGGATGTTTGGCTACACCTTC

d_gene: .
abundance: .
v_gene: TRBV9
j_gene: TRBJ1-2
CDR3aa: CASSVVAQAIANYGYTF
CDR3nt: TGTGCCAGCAGCGTAGTAGCACAGGCGATAGCTAACTATGGCTACACCTTC

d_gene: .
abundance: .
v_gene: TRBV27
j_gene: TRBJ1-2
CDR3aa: CASSNTRRSYGGYTF
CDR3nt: TGTGCCAGCAGTAACACCCGACGGAGCTATGGTGGCTACACCTTC

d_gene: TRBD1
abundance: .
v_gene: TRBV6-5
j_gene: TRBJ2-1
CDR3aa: CASRGQGVNNEQFF
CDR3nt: TGTGCCAGCAGAGGACAGGGGGTTAACAATGAGCAGTTCTTC

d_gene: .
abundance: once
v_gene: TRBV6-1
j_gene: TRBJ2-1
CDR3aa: CASSDNRANEQFF
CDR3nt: TGTGCCAGCAGTGACAACAGGGCTAATGAGCAGTTCTTC

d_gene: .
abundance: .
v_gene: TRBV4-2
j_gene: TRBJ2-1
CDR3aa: CASSLGGSSGNEQFF
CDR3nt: TGTGCCAGCAGCCTCGGTGGGAGTAGCGGCAATGAGCAGTTCTTC

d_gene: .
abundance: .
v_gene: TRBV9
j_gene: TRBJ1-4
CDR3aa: CASSGSPRGAENEKLFF
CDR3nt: TGTGCCAGCAGCGGTTCGCCACGCGGTGCAGAAAATGAAAAACTGTTTTTT

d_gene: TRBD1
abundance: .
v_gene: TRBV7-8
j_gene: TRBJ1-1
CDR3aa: CASSLVAGGNFFMNTEAFF
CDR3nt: TGTGCCAGCAGCTTAGTAGCAGGGGGCAACTTTTTTATGAACACTGAAGCTTTCTTT

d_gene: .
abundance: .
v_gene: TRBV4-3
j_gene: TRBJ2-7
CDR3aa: CASSQAEDGYEQYF
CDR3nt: TGCGCCAGCAGCCAAGCTGAGGATGGCTACGAGCAGTACTTC

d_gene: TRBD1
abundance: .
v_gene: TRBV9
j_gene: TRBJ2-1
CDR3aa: CASSVEGIGTGKIF
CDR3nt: TGTGCCAGCAGCGTAGAAGGGATAGGGACAGGGAAGATCTTC

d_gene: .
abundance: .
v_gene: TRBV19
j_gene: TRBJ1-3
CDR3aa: CASGKRSGNTIYF
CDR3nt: TGTGCCAGCGGGAAGAGGTCGGGAAACACCATATATTTT

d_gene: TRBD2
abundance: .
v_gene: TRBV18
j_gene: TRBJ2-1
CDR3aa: CASSPRGTSGKDGEQFF
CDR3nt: TGTGCCAGCTCTCCTCGGGGGACTAGCGGGAAGGATGGTGAGCAGTTCTTC

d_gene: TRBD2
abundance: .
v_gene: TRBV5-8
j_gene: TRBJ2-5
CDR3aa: CASSSGLAGHETQYF
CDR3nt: TGTGCCAGCAGCTCGGGACTAGCGGGACACGAGACCCAGTACTTC

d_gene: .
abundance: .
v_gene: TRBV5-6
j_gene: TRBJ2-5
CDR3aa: CASSRWGARQTQYF
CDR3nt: TGTGCCAGCAGTCGCTGGGGGGCGCGACAGACCCAGTACTTC

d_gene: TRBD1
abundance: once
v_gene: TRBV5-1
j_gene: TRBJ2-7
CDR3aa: CASRTGQGSYEQYF
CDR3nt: TGCGCCAGCAGGACCGGACAGGGCAGCTACGAGCAGTACTTC